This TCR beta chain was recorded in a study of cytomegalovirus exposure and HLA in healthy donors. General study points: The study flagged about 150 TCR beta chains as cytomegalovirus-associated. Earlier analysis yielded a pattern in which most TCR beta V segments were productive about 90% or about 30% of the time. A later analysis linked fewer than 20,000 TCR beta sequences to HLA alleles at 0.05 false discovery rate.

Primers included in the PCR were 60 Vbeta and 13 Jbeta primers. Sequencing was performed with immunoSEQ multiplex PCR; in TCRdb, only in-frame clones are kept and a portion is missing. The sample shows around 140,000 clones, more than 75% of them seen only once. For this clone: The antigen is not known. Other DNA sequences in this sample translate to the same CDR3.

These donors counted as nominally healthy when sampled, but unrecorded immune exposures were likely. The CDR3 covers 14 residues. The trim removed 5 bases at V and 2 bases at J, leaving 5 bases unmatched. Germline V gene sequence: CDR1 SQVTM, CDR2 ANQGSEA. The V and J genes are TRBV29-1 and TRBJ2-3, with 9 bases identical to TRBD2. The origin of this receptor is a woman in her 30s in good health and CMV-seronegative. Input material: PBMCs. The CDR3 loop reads CSVLAGGLTDTQYF. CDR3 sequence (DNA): TGCAGCGTTCTCGCGGGAGGGCTCACAGATACGCAGTATTTT.